The T cell receptor beta chain described here comes from a study of T cells after yellow fever vaccination. TCRdb fed the 5' RACE reads into MiXCR, producing one record per CDR3 protein. Of over 250,000 distinct CDR3 sequences in the sample, about 4% were seen once. V shed 4 bases and J shed 0 bases, with 10 bases lying between them. From germline, CDR1 is MNHEY and CDR2 SVGAGI. The CDR3 has 16 residues. This clonotype was found many times. The source is a man aged 18 to 29 who received the YFV17D yellow fever vaccine. V is TRBV6-5 and J is TRBJ2-6; tentative D call: TRBD1 (6 bases). Source: PBMCs, taken 5 days after the yellow fever booster vaccination. CDR3 nucleotide sequence: TGTGCCAGCAGTTCCACAGGGAGCTCTGGGGCCAACGTCCTGACTTTC. Residues: CASSSTGSSGANVLTF.